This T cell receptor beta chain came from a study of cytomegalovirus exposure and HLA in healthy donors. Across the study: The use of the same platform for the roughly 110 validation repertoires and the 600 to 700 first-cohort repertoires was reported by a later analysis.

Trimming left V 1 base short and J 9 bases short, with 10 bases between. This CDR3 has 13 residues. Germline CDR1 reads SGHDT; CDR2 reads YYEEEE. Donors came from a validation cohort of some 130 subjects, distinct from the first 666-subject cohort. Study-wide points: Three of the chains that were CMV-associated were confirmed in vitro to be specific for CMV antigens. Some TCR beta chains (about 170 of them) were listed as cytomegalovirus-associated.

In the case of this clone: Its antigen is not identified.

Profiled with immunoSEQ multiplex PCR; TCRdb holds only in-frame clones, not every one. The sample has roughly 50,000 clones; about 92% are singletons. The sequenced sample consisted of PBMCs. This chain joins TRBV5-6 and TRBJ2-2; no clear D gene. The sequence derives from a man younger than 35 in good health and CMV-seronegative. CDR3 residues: CASSLNLGRELFF. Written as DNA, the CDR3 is TGTGCCAGCAGCTTGAACCTGGGCCGGGAGCTGTTTTTT.